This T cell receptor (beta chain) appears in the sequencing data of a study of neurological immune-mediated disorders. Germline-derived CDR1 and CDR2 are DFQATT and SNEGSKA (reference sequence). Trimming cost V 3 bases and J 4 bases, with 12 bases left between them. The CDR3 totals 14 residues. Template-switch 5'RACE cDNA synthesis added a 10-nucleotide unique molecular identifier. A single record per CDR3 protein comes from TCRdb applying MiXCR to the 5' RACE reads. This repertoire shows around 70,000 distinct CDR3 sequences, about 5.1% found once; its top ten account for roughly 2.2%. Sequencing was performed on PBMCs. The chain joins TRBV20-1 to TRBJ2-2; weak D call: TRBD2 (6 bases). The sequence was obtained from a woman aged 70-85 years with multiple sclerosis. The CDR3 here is CSARESGRTGELFF. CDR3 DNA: TGCAGTGCTAGGGAAAGCGGGCGCACCGGGGAGCTGTTTTTT.